This T cell receptor (beta chain) derives from a study of blood T cell repertoires in COVID-19. Study background: Sources were T cells, B-cell-depleted T cells, or PBMCs; the material itself was cDNA or gDNA.

The CDR3 is made up of 13 amino acids. V lost 2 bases to trimming and J lost 7 bases, with 12 bases between them. Germline CDR1 SGHTA, CDR2 FQGNSA. Sequencing used immunoSEQ multiplex PCR; TCRdb keeps in-frame clones, though not all of them. The data contain 300,000 or so clones, 70% to 90% of them singletons. Categorization into cohorts depended on clinical history that participants reported. Sample: PBMCs or T cells enriched from blood (not recorded which). The clonotype originates from a woman aged 40 to 50 with acute COVID-19. This chain uses TRBV7-2 with TRBJ2-7, with D possibly matching TRBD1 (5 bases). The CDR3 DNA is TGTGCCAGCAGCTTAAAGGGGTCGAGGGAGCAGTACTTC. Translation: CASSLKGSREQYF.